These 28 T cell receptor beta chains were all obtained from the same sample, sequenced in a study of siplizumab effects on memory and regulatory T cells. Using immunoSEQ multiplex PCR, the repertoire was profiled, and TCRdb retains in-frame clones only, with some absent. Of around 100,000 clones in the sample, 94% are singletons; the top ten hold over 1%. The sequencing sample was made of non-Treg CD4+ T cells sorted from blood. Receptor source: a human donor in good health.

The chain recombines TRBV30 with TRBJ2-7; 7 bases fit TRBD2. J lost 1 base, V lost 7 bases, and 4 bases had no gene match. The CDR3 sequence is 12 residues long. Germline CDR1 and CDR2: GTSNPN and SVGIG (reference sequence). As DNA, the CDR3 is TGTGCCTCCTGGGGGGGTTCCTACGAGCAGTACTTC. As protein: CASWGGSYEQYF.

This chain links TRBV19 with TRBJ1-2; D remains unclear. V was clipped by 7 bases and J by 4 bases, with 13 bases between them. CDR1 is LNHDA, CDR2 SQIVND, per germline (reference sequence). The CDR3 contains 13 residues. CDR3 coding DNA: TGTGCCAGTAAGGCGGATAAGGTCTATGGCTACACCTTC. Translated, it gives CASKADKVYGYTF.

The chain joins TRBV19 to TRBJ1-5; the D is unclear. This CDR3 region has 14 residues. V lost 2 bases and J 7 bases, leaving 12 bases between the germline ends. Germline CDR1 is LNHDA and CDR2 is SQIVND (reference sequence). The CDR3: CASSILEGEQPQHF. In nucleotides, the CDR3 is TGTGCCAGTAGTATATTGGAGGGTGAACAGCCCCAGCATTTT.

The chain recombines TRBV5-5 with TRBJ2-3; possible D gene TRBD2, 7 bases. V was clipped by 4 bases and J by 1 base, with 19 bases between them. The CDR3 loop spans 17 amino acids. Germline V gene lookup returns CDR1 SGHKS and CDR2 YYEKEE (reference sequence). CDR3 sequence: CASSRRFGGLGTDTQYF. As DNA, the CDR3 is TGTGCCAGCAGCCGGAGGTTCGGGGGGCTTGGCACAGATACGCAGTATTTT.

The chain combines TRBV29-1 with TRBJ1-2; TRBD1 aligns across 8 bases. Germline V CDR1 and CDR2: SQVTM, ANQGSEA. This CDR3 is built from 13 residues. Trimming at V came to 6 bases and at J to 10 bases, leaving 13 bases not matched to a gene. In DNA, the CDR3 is TGCAGCGTGACGGGGGGGACAGGCCCTATCTACACCTTC. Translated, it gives CSVTGGTGPIYTF.

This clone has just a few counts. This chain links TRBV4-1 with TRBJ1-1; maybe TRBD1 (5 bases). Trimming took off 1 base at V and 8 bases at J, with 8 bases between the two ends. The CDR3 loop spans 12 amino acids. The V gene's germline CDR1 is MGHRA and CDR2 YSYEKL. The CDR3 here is CASSQGGAEAFF. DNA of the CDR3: TGCGCCAGCAGCCAAGGTGGGGCCGAAGCTTTCTTT.

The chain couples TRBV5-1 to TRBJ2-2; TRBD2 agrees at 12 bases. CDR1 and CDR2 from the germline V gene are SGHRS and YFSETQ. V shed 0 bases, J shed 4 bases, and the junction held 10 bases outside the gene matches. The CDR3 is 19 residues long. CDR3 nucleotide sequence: TGCGCCAGCAGCTTGGGCTTGACACTAGCGGGAGGCTCCACCGGGGAGCTGTTTTTT. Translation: CASSLGLTLAGGSTGELFF. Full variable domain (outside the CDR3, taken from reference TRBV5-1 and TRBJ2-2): KAGVTQTPRYLIKTRGQQVTLSCSPISGHRSVSWYQQTPGQGLQFLFEYFSETQRNKGNFPGRFSGRQFSNSRSEMNVSTLELGDSALYLCASSLGLTLAGGSTGELFFGEGSRLTVL.

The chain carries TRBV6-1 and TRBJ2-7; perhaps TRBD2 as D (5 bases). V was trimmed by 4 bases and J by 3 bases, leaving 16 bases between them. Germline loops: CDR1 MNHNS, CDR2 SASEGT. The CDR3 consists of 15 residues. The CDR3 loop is CASSVGLAAVYEQYF. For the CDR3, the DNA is TGTGCCAGCAGTGTTGGGCTAGCAGCCGTCTACGAGCAGTACTTC.

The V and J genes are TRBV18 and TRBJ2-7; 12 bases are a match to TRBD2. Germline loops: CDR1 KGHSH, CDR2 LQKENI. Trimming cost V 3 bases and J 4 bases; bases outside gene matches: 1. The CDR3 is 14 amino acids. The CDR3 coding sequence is TGTGCCAGCTCACCTACTAGCGGGGGGTACGAGCAGTACTTC. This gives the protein CASSPTSGGYEQYF.

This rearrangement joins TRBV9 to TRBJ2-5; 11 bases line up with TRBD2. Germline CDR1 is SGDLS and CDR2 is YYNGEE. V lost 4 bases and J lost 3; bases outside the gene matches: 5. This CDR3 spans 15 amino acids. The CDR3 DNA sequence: TGTGCCAGCAGCTTTACTAGCGGGAGAGAAGAGACCCAGTACTTC. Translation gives CASSFTSGREETQYF.

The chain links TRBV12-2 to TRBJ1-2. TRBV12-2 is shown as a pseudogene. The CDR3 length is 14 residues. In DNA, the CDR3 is TGTGCAAGTCGCTTAGCGCCAGGGACTCGAGGGGACACCTTC. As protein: CASRLAPGTRGDTF.

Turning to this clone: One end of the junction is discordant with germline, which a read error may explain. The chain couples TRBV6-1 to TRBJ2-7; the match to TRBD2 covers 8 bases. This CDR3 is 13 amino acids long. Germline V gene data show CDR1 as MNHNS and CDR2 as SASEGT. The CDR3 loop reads CASSKAGAYEQYF. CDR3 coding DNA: TGTGCCAGCAGTAAAGCGGGAGCCTACGAGCAGTACTTC.

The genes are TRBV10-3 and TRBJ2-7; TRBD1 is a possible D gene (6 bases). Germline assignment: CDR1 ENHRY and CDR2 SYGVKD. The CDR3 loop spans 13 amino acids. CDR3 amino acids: CTTMTTGSHEQYF. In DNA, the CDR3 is TGTACAACTATGACGACAGGATCCCACGAGCAGTACTTC.

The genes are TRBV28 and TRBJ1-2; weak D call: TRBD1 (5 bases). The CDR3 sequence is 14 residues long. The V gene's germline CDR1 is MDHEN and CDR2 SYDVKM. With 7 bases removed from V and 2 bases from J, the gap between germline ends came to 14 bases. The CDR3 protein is CASTVGDGNYGYTF. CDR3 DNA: TGTGCCAGCACGGTGGGGGACGGGAACTATGGCTACACCTTC.

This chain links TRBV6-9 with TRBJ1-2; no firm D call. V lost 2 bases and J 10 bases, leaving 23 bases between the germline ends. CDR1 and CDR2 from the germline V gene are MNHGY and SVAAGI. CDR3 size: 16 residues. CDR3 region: CASSYQLPWALPYYTF. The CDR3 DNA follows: TGTGCCAGCAGTTATCAGTTGCCATGGGCTTTGCCCTACTACACCTTC.

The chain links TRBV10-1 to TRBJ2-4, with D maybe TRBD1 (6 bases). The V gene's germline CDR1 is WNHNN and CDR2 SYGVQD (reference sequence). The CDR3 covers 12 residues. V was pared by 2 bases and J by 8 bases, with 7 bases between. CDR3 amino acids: CASSEPGDIQYF. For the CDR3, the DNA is TGCGCCAGCAGTGAGCCAGGGGACATTCAGTACTTC.

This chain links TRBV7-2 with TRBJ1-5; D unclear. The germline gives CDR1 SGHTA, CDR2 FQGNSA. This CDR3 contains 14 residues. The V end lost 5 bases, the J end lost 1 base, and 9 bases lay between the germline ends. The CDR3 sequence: CASSAGRSNQPQHF. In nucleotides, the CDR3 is TGTGCCAGCAGCGCGGGCAGGAGCAATCAGCCCCAGCATTTT.

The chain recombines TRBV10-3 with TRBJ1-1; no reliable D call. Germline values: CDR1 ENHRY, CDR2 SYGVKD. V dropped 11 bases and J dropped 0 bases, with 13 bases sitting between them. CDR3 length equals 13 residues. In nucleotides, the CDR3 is TGTGCCGCACAAATAGACATGAACACTGAAGCTTTCTTT. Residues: CAAQIDMNTEAFF.

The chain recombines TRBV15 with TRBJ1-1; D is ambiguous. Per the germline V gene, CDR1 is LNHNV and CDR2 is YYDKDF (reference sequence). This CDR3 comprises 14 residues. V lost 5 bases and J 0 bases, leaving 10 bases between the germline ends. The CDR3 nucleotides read TGTGCCACCAGCCCAGACCCCCTGAACACTGAAGCTTTCTTT. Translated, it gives CATSPDPLNTEAFF.

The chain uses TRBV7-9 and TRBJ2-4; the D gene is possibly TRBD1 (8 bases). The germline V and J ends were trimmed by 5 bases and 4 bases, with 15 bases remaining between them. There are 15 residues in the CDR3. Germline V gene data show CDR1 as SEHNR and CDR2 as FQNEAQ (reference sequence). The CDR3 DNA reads TGTGCCAGCAGCGGACAGGGCGGGGGAAAAAACATTCAGTACTTC. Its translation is CASSGQGGGKNIQYF.

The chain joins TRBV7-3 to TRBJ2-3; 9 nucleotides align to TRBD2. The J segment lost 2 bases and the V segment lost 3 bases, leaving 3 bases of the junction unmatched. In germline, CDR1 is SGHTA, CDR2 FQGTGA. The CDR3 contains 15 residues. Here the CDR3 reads CASSFGGRDTDTQYF. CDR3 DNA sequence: TGTGCCAGCAGCTTTGGCGGGAGGGACACAGATACGCAGTATTTT. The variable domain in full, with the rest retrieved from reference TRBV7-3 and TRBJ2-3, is GAGVSQTPSNKVTEKGKYVELRCDPISGHTALYWYRQSLGQGPEFLIYFQGTGAADDSGLPNDRFFAVRPEGSVSTLKIQRTERGDSAVYLCASSFGGRDTDTQYFGPGTRLTVL.

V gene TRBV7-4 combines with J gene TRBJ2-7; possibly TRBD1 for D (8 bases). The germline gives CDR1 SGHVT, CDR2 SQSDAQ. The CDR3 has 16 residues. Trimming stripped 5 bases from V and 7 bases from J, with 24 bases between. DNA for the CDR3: TGTGCCAGCAGCCCACGAACAGGGGGAGGGCGTGGGGAGCAGTACTTC. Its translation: CASSPRTGGGRGEQYF.

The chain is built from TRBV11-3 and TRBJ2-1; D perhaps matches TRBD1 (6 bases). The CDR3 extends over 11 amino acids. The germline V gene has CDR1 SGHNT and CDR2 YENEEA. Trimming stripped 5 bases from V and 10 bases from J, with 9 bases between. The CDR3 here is CASSGGGEQFF. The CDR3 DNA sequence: TGTGCCAGCAGCGGGGGCGGCGAGCAGTTCTTC.

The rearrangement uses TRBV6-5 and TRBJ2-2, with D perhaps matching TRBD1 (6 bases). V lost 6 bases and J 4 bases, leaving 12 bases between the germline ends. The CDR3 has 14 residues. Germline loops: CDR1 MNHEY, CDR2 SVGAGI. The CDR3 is CASSLTGFTGELFF. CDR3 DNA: TGTGCCAGCAGCTTAACAGGGTTCACCGGGGAGCTGTTTTTT.

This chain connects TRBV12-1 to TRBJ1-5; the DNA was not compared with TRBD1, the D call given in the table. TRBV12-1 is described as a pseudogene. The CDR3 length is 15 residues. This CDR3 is CASSTYRGRNQPQHF. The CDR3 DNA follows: TGTGCCAGCAGCACCTACAGGGGACGCAATCAGCCCCAGCATTTT.

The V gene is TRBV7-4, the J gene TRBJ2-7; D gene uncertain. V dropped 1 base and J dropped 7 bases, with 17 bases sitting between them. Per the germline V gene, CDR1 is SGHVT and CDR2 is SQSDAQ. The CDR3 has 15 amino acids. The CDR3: CASSLGASFRREQYF. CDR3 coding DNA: TGTGCCAGCAGCTTAGGTGCTAGTTTTCGTCGGGAGCAGTACTTC.

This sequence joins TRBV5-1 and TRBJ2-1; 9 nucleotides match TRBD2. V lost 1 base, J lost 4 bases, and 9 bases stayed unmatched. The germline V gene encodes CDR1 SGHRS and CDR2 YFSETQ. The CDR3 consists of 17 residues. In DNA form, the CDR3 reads TGCGCCAGCAGCTTGACCCCGACTAGCGGACGTTACAATGAGCAGTTCTTC. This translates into CASSLTPTSGRYNEQFF.

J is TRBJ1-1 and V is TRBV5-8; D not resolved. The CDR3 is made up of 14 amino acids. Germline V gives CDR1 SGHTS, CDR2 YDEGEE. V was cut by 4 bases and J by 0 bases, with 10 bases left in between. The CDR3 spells CASSPLGLNTEAFF. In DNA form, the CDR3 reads TGTGCCAGCAGCCCCCTCGGATTGAACACTGAAGCTTTCTTT.